Presented here are 8 T cell receptor beta chains from one specimen sequenced in a study of cytomegalovirus exposure and HLA in healthy donors. With 60 Vbeta and 13 Jbeta primers, the PCR was carried out. The protocol was immunoSEQ multiplex PCR, while the TCRdb copy is restricted to in-frame clones and leaves out a portion. This table lists about 160,000 clones. The sequenced sample consisted of PBMCs. These receptors were collected from a woman between 55 and 75 years old in good health and CMV-seronegative.

V gene TRBV18 combines with J gene TRBJ2-5, with no clear D. V lost 3 bases and J 2 bases, leaving 10 bases between the germline ends. The CDR3 extends over 14 amino acids. From germline, CDR1 is KGHSH and CDR2 LQKENI. In nucleotides, the CDR3 is TGTGCCAGCTCACCCTTCCATCAGCAAGAGACCCAGTACTTC. Amino acid sequence: CASSPFHQQETQYF. The complete variable domain, with remaining parts taken from reference TRBV18 and TRBJ2-5, reads NAGVMQNPRHLVRRRGQEARLRCSPMKGHSHVYWYRQLPEEGLKFMVYLQKENIIDESGMPKERFSAEFPKEGPSILRIQQVVRGDSAAYFCASSPFHQQETQYFGPGTRLLVL.

The chain has TRBV6-1 and TRBJ2-5; the match to TRBD1 covers 8 bases. With 4 bases clipped from V and 3 bases from J, the junction kept 4 bases outside the gene matches. The CDR3 totals 14 residues. Germline V gene sequence: CDR1 MNHNS, CDR2 SASEGT. CDR3 coding DNA: TGTGCCAGCAGTGGCGGACAGGGAGAAGAGACCCAGTACTTC. It yields the protein CASSGGQGEETQYF.

The chain couples TRBV10-3 to TRBJ2-7; a possible D gene is TRBD1 (6 bases). The germline V gene has CDR1 ENHRY and CDR2 SYGVKD. The CDR3 consists of 13 residues. The V end lost 5 bases, the J end lost 2 bases, and 10 bases lay between the germline ends. The CDR3: CAISQGQTYEQYF. The CDR3 region has the DNA TGTGCCATCAGTCAAGGACAGACCTACGAGCAGTACTTC.

The V gene is TRBV4-3, the J gene TRBJ2-3; TRBD1 matches 7 bases. The CDR3 is made up of 17 amino acids. Germline V gene data show CDR1 as LGHNA and CDR2 as YSLEER. The ends lost 0 bases at V and 0 bases at J; junction bases unmatched: 6. The CDR3 bases are TGCGCCAGCAGCCAAGACCGACAGGGTGGTAGCACAGATACGCAGTATTTT. Protein: CASSQDRQGGSTDTQYF.

The CDR3 nucleotides are TGTGCCAGCAGTGAAGCGCGGGGGACAGGGTTCTACGAGCAGTACTTC. Translated: CASSEARGTGFYEQYF. The chain has TRBV2 and TRBJ2-7; 9 positions match TRBD1. The CDR3 is made up of 16 amino acids. Germline CDR1 and CDR2: SNHLY and FYNNEI. Trimming at V came to 0 bases and at J to 3 bases, leaving 6 bases not matched to a gene. Variable domain in full (rest from reference TRBV2 and TRBJ2-7): EPEVTQTPSHQVTQMGQEVILRCVPISNHLYFYWYRQILGQKVEFLVSFYNNEISEKSEIFDDQFSVERPDGSNFTLKIRSTKLEDSAMYFCASSEARGTGFYEQYFGPGTRLTVT.

The chain employs TRBV6-1 and TRBJ1-4; D is unclear. CDR1 and CDR2 (germline): MNHNS, SASEGT. CDR3 length: 13 residues. V was cut by 1 base and J by 8 bases, with 8 bases left in between. The CDR3 sequence is CASSEGRGEKLFF. The DNA of the CDR3 is TGTGCCAGCAGTGAAGGGCGAGGGGAAAAACTGTTTTTT.

As to this clone: This sample includes further DNA sequences coding for the same CDR3. The V call is TRBV7-3, the J call TRBJ2-7; 8 positions match TRBD1. J lost 4 bases, V lost 5 bases, and 7 bases had no gene match. CDR1 is SGHTA and CDR2 is FQGTGA in the germline V gene. The CDR3 extends over 14 amino acids. CDR3 sequence reads: CASSLGQGAYEQYF. The CDR3 DNA follows: TGTGCCAGCAGCCTTGGACAGGGAGCTTACGAGCAGTACTTC.

V and J are TRBV5-4 and TRBJ1-6; 8 bases agree with TRBD1. Trimming cost V 1 base and J 10 bases; bases outside gene matches: 4. Germline loops: CDR1 SGHNT, CDR2 YYREEE (reference sequence). The CDR3 has 14 residues. CDR3 nucleotide sequence: TGTGCCAGCAGCTTGACAGGGGGTTACTCACCCCTCCACTTT. This gives the protein CASSLTGGYSPLHF.